Below, 24 T cell receptor beta chains from the same sample are listed, as sequenced in a study of T cells after posttransplantation cyclophosphamide. Busulfan-fludarabine conditioning, marrow transplant, and cyclophosphamide on days +3 and +4 were administered. Profiling relied on immunoSEQ multiplex PCR, and the TCRdb table lists in-frame clones only, not all of them. This sample has 23,000 or so clones, with 80% to 90% found just once. The sample in question was PBMCs, obtained after allogeneic stem cell transplant with posttransplant cyclophosphamide. The source is a female patient aged 25-40 years who received an allogeneic stem cell transplant from an unrelated donor, was CMV-positive, and had no GVHD. Some T cells may originate from the graft donor.

This chain uses TRBV10-3 with TRBJ2-2; 7 positions agree with TRBD1. The CDR3 contains 15 residues. With V trimmed by 6 bases and J by 0 bases, 4 bases remained unmatched. The V gene's germline CDR1 is ENHRY and CDR2 SYGVKD. CDR3 sequence reads: CAISEGQPNTGELFF. The CDR3 DNA reads as TGTGCCATCAGCGAGGGACAGCCGAACACCGGGGAGCTGTTTTTT.

The chain carries TRBV28 and TRBJ2-2; 9 nucleotides agree with TRBD2. The J segment lost 0 bases and the V segment lost 11 bases, leaving 7 bases of the junction unmatched. The CDR3 length is 15 residues. The germline V gene encodes CDR1 MDHEN and CDR2 SYDVKM. CDR3 DNA sequence: TGTGCCGCGGGGGGGGGAGACGCGAACACCGGGGAGCTGTTTTTT. Translated: CAAGGGDANTGELFF.

This chain links TRBV6-5 with TRBJ2-2, with D perhaps TRBD1 (5 bases). CDR3 length: 15 amino acids. Looked up from germline, CDR1 is MNHEY and CDR2 is SVGAGI. Trimming shortened V by 5 bases and J by 0 bases, and 10 bases separated the two germline ends. The CDR3 here is CASSLDRANTGELFF. The CDR3 DNA reads as TGTGCCAGCAGTCTAGACAGAGCGAACACCGGGGAGCTGTTTTTT.

This sequence joins TRBV7-2 and TRBJ2-1; 7 nucleotides line up with TRBD1. The CDR3 covers 16 residues. Germline values: CDR1 SGHTA, CDR2 FQGNSA. V was pared by 5 bases and J by 1 base, with 8 bases of the junction left unmatched. This CDR3 reads CASSLRGGRSYNEQFF. The CDR3 DNA follows: TGTGCCAGCAGCCTTAGAGGGGGCCGTTCCTACAATGAGCAGTTCTTC. The complete variable domain, with remaining parts taken from reference TRBV7-2 and TRBJ2-1, reads GAGVSQSPSNKVTEKGKDVELRCDPISGHTALYWYRQSLGQGLEFLIYFQGNSAPDKSGLPSDRFSAERTGGSVSTLTIQRTQQEDSAVYLCASSLRGGRSYNEQFFGPGTRLTVL.

The sample holds one count of this clone. This rearrangement joins TRBV30 to TRBJ1-1; possibly TRBD1 for D (5 bases). CDR3 size: 14 residues. Germline loops: CDR1 GTSNPN, CDR2 SVGIG (reference sequence). V was shortened by 1 base and J by 0 bases, with 9 bases between the two germline ends. The CDR3 here is CAWSDDSMNTEAFF. For the CDR3, the DNA is TGTGCCTGGAGTGATGACAGCATGAACACTGAAGCTTTCTTT.

This CDR3 is CASSLGGDGNEQFF. CDR3 nucleotides: TGTGCCAGCAGCTTGGGGGGGGATGGCAATGAGCAGTTCTTC. The V call is TRBV5-6, the J call TRBJ2-1, with D possibly matching TRBD2 (6 bases). Germline V gives CDR1 SGHDT, CDR2 YYEEEE. V lost 0 bases and J 6 bases, leaving 10 bases between the germline ends. The CDR3 is 14 residues long.

The V call is TRBV11-2, the J call TRBJ1-6; 9 positions agree with TRBD1. From germline, CDR1 is SGHAT and CDR2 FQNNGV. The CDR3 length is 16 residues. The trim removed 5 bases at V and 5 bases at J, leaving 7 bases unmatched. CDR3: CASSLRTGANNSPLHF. In DNA, the CDR3 is TGTGCCAGCAGCCTCCGGACAGGGGCAAATAATTCACCCCTCCACTTT.

The V call is TRBV19, the J call TRBJ1-5; 8 bases map to TRBD1. Germline CDR1 reads LNHDA; CDR2 reads SQIVND (reference sequence). The CDR3 contains 15 residues. Unmatched junction bases numbered 10, after V lost 5 bases and J lost 7 bases. CDR3 coding DNA: TGTGCCAGTAGTTCGCAGGGGGCGCCGGAACAGCCCCAGCATTTT. It yields the protein CASSSQGAPEQPQHF.

This clone was recorded a few times. This chain uses TRBV10-3 with TRBJ2-7; TRBD1 is a possible D gene (6 bases). The CDR3 totals 13 residues. V lost 3 bases, J lost 5 bases, and 11 bases lay in between. In germline, CDR1 is ENHRY, CDR2 SYGVKD. CDR3 residues: CAISDSGQNEQYF. The DNA for the CDR3 is TGTGCCATCAGTGACAGCGGACAGAACGAGCAGTACTTC.

V gene TRBV28 combines with J gene TRBJ1-6; 10 bases are a match to TRBD1. Germline-derived CDR1 and CDR2 are MDHEN and SYDVKM. The V gene end was trimmed by 6 bases and the J gene end by 10 bases; junction bases not matched to a gene: 12. This CDR3 comprises 16 residues. CDR3 nucleotides: TGTGCCAGCAGCTCAACCGGGACAGGGGTTTCGTCACCCCTCCACTTT. The encoded protein is CASSSTGTGVSSPLHF.

This rearrangement joins TRBV6-1 to TRBJ2-7; maybe TRBD1 (5 bases). Deletions cut 6 bases from V and 5 bases from J, with 14 bases between. This CDR3 has 13 amino acids. CDR1 MNHNS and CDR2 SASEGT come from the germline V gene. CDR3 residues: CASRVSGSHEQYF. The CDR3 coding sequence is TGTGCCAGCAGGGTATCAGGGTCCCACGAGCAGTACTTC.

The genes are TRBV5-4 and TRBJ2-1, with D perhaps TRBD2 (6 bases). There are 14 residues in the CDR3. V lost 0 bases and J 5 bases, leaving 9 bases between the germline ends. Per the germline V gene, CDR1 is SGHNT and CDR2 is YYREEE (reference sequence). The CDR3 coding sequence is TGTGCCAGCAGCTTGGAGGCTAGCGACAATGAGCAGTTCTTC. This codes for CASSLEASDNEQFF.

The chain combines TRBV2 with TRBJ2-2, with D possibly TRBD1 on 5 matching bases. Germline V gene sequence: CDR1 SNHLY, CDR2 FYNNEI. This CDR3 has 15 amino acids. V lost 7 bases and J lost 1, with 13 bases in between. CDR3 loop: CASKTGFLNTGELFF. CDR3 sequence (DNA): TGTGCCAGCAAAACAGGCTTCTTGAACACCGGGGAGCTGTTTTTT. Full variable domain (outside the CDR3, taken from reference TRBV2 and TRBJ2-2): EPEVTQTPSHQVTQMGQEVILRCVPISNHLYFYWYRQILGQKVEFLVSFYNNEISEKSEIFDDQFSVERPDGSNFTLKIRSTKLEDSAMYFCASKTGFLNTGELFFGEGSRLTVL.

The chain combines TRBV7-3 with TRBJ2-7, with D possibly matching TRBD2 (6 bases). This CDR3 is 13 amino acids long. V was clipped by 5 bases and J by 6 bases, with 14 bases between them. The germline V gene encodes CDR1 SGHTA and CDR2 FQGTGA. CDR3 amino acids: CASSLGTGGEQYF. DNA of the CDR3: TGTGCCAGCAGCCTTGGGACTGGCGGCGAGCAGTACTTC.

A few counts support this clone. The chain links TRBV4-2 to TRBJ1-2, with TRBD1 identical over 10 bases. Germline V gene lookup returns CDR1 LGHNA and CDR2 YNFKEQ. Unmatched junction bases numbered 10, after V lost 2 bases and J lost 4 bases. The CDR3 length is 17 residues. CDR3 in DNA: TGTGCCAGCAGCCAAACAACGGGGGGACAGGGGATCTATGGCTACACCTTC. Its protein is CASSQTTGGQGIYGYTF.

The genes are TRBV7-8 and TRBJ1-1; 12 nucleotides line up with TRBD1. Per germline, CDR1 SGHVS and CDR2 FQNEAQ. The CDR3 is 16 residues long. The J segment lost 5 bases and the V segment lost 5 bases, leaving 9 bases of the junction unmatched. The CDR3, as DNA: TGTGCCAGCAGCCTCCTTTGGGACAGGGGGCGAACTGAAGCTTTCTTT. This sequence encodes CASSLLWDRGRTEAFF. Based on the CDR3 plus reference TRBV7-8 and TRBJ1-1, the full variable domain is GAGVSQSPRYKVAKRGQDVALRCDPISGHVSLFWYQQALGQGPEFLTYFQNEAQLDKSGLPSDRFFAERPEGSVSTLKIQRTQQEDSAVYLCASSLLWDRGRTEAFFGQGTRLTVV.

This clone has only a few counts. The DNA is left out, because the CDR3 cannot be placed on it with certainty; the CDR3 is given as TCRdb lists it. The chain is built from TRBV21-1 and TRBJ1-1. TRBV21-1 is given as a pseudogene. The CDR3 adds up to 16 amino acids, both ends counted. The CDR3 here is CASSPWGGGAGTEAFF.

The chain carries TRBV2 and TRBJ2-3, with D unresolved. Germline values: CDR1 SNHLY, CDR2 FYNNEI. The CDR3 is 12 amino acids. V was shortened by 6 bases and J by 4 bases, with 8 bases between the two germline ends. The CDR3 DNA sequence: TGTGCCAGCAGCGCGACTGCAGATACGCAGTATTTT. As protein: CASSATADTQYF.

This clone was seen more than once but under ten times. V usage is TRBV29-1 and J usage is TRBJ2-5; TRBD1 aligns across 7 bases. J lost 1 base, V lost 1 base, and 6 bases had no gene match. This CDR3 is built from 15 residues. Germline assignment: CDR1 SQVTM and CDR2 ANQGSEA. The CDR3 region is CSVEGTGTLQETQYF. The CDR3 DNA reads as TGCAGCGTTGAAGGGACAGGAACCCTCCAAGAGACCCAGTACTTC.

The rearrangement joins TRBV29-1 to TRBJ2-1; weak D call: TRBD2 (6 bases). The CDR3 runs to 17 residues. CDR1 is SQVTM, CDR2 ANQGSEA, per germline. V was shortened by 3 bases and J by 0 bases, with 18 bases between the two germline ends. Here the CDR3 DNA reads TGCAGCGTTGACGGGGCCCGACGGGGGAGCTCCTACAATGAGCAGTTCTTC. This encodes CSVDGARRGSSYNEQFF.

V gene TRBV28 combines with J gene TRBJ1-2; no definite D call. Germline V CDR1 and CDR2: MDHEN, SYDVKM. V gave up 2 bases and J gave up 2 bases, with 6 bases separating them. This CDR3 has 13 residues. The CDR3 coding sequence is TGTGCCAGCAGTTTAGACACAAACTATGGCTACACCTTC. Protein product: CASSLDTNYGYTF.

The chain recombines TRBV5-1 with TRBJ1-2, with TRBD1 matching 8 bases. Germline values: CDR1 SGHRS, CDR2 YFSETQ. This CDR3 spans 16 amino acids. V lost 3 bases to trimming and J lost 4 bases; unmatched junction nucleotides: 11. The DNA of the CDR3 is TGCGCCAGCAGCTCCGGACAGGGAGAGGTTCCCTATGGCTACACCTTC. This gives the protein CASSSGQGEVPYGYTF.

The chain employs TRBV27 and TRBJ1-3, with 10 nucleotides matching TRBD1. The CDR3 extends over 18 amino acids. With V trimmed by 5 bases and J by 2 bases, 12 bases remained unmatched. From germline, CDR1 is MNHEY and CDR2 SMNVEV (reference sequence). The CDR3 sequence is CASSLTGTGVLTGNTIYF. DNA for the CDR3: TGTGCCAGCAGTCTGACCGGGACAGGGGTACTGACTGGAAACACCATATATTTT.

The chain carries TRBV11-3 and TRBJ1-4; 11 nucleotides line up with TRBD1. Germline CDR1 reads SGHNT; CDR2 reads YENEEA. This CDR3 contains 14 residues. Trimming removed 5 bases from V and 8 bases from J; junction bases left unmatched: 4. This chain's CDR3 is CASSRGQGAEKLFF. The CDR3 DNA reads as TGTGCCAGCAGCCGAGGACAGGGGGCGGAAAAACTGTTTTTT.